Below are 2 T cell receptor beta chains sequenced from a single sample in a study of cytomegalovirus exposure and HLA in healthy donors. PCR employed 60 Vbeta and 13 Jbeta primers. Sequencing used immunoSEQ multiplex PCR; TCRdb keeps in-frame clones, though not all of them. The sample has about 130,000 clones; about 78% are singletons. Sequencing was carried out using PBMCs. These receptors all come from a man over 45 in good health and CMV-seronegative.

The genes are TRBV2 and TRBJ2-4, with D maybe TRBD2 (5 bases). Trimming took off 3 bases at V and 9 bases at J, with 15 bases between the two ends. CDR1 and CDR2 (germline): SNHLY, FYNNEI. The CDR3 is 14 amino acids. CDR3 nucleotide sequence: TGTGCCAGCAGTGATGGACTGGCCTGGGGCATTCAGTACTTC. It yields the protein CASSDGLAWGIQYF.

This clone occurred a few times. The rearrangement joins TRBV5-1 to TRBJ2-3, with D possibly being TRBD1 (5 bases). CDR3 size: 16 residues. Trimming cost V 3 bases and J 0 bases, with 14 bases left between them. The germline gives CDR1 SGHRS, CDR2 YFSETQ. This CDR3 reads CASSSGRQGSTDTQYF. For the CDR3, the DNA is TGCGCCAGCAGCTCTGGACGCCAGGGAAGCACAGATACGCAGTATTTT.